What follows are 27 T cell receptor beta chains derived from one specimen sequenced in a study of CD8 T cells in Susac syndrome. The RNA, roughly 0.45 to 1 ug, was put through reverse transcription using random hexamers. TCRdb recomputed calls from the immunoSEQ multiplex PCR reads with MiXCR, one row per CDR3 protein. The sample yields roughly 130,000 distinct CDR3 sequences, 90% to 95% seen once. Material for sequencing was CD4+ T cells from PBMCs. Source of these receptors: a human donor with multiple sclerosis.

The V call is TRBV20-1, the J call TRBJ1-2, with unresolved D. CDR1 is DFQATT, CDR2 SNEGSKA, per germline (reference sequence). Trimming stripped 5 bases from V and 3 bases from J, with 16 bases between. This CDR3 has 14 residues. The CDR3 coding sequence is TGCAGTGCTGAGGGCACAGAAGTTTACTATGGCTACACCTTC. Protein sequence: CSAEGTEVYYGYTF.

The J gene is TRBJ2-7, the V gene TRBV7-9, with a tentative D call TRBD2 (6 bases). Germline V gene lookup returns CDR1 SEHNR and CDR2 FQNEAQ (reference sequence). V shed 5 bases and J shed 1 base, with 12 bases lying between them. The CDR3 runs to 14 residues. CDR3 amino acids: CASSLGGESYEQYF. CDR3 DNA sequence: TGTGCCAGCAGCCTGGGCGGGGAGTCCTACGAGCAGTACTTC.

The rearrangement links TRBV6-2 or TRBV6-3 to TRBJ1-5, with D possibly matching TRBD1 (5 bases). Germline V gene data show CDR1 as MNHEY and CDR2 as SVGEGT. The V and J ends lost 0 bases and 1 base respectively, with 7 bases between them. The CDR3 sequence is 15 residues long. CDR3 bases: TGTGCCAGCAGTTACTCAGGGGTGAGCAATCAGCCCCAGCATTTT. Translating gives CASSYSGVSNQPQHF.

The chain links TRBV20-1 to TRBJ2-1; 11 nucleotides agree with TRBD2. The ends lost 3 bases at V and 2 bases at J; junction bases unmatched: 3. The CDR3 has 15 residues. The germline gives CDR1 DFQATT, CDR2 SNEGSKA (reference sequence). In nucleotides, the CDR3 is TGCAGTGCTAGGTTAGCGGGAGGGCCCTACAATGAGCAGTTCTTC. This gives the protein CSARLAGGPYNEQFF.

This clonotype was seen once. The chain links TRBV19 to TRBJ2-6; perhaps TRBD1 as D (6 bases). CDR1 and CDR2 (germline): LNHDA, SQIVND (reference sequence). Trimming shortened V by 9 bases and J by 0 bases, and 12 bases separated the two germline ends. CDR3 length: 15 residues. The CDR3 reads CASGTPFSGANVLTF. CDR3 bases: TGTGCCAGCGGGACACCTTTCTCTGGGGCCAACGTCCTGACTTTC. Based on the CDR3 plus reference TRBV19 and TRBJ2-6, the full variable domain is DGGITQSPKYLFRKEGQNVTLSCEQNLNHDAMYWYRQDPGQGLRLIYYSQIVNDFQKGDIAEGYSVSREKKESFPLTVTSAQKNPTAFYLCASGTPFSGANVLTFGAGSRLTVL.

V and J are TRBV2 and TRBJ1-6, with 7 nucleotides matching TRBD1. The CDR3 contains 16 residues. The junction had 8 bases not matched to a gene; V was cut back by 9 bases and J by 0 bases. Per the germline V gene, CDR1 is SNHLY and CDR2 is FYNNEI. The DNA for the CDR3 is TGTGCCAGAAGACAGGGACCGCACTCCTATAATTCACCCCTCCACTTT. Its translation: CARRQGPHSYNSPLHF.

The chain combines TRBV4-3 with TRBJ1-2; D gene ambiguous. CDR1 and CDR2 (germline): LGHNA, YSLEER. CDR3 length equals 14 residues. Deletions cut 1 base from V and 5 bases from J, with 11 bases between. This CDR3 reads CASSQGGRPYGYTF. CDR3 DNA: TGCGCCAGCAGCCAAGGAGGCAGGCCATATGGCTACACCTTC.

V and J are TRBV5-5 and TRBJ1-5; 7 bases match TRBD1. Germline V gives CDR1 SGHKS, CDR2 YYEKEE (reference sequence). The CDR3 loop spans 18 amino acids. The junction had 13 bases not matched to a gene; V was cut back by 0 bases and J by 4 bases. CDR3 amino acids: CASSLGRGGTVLNQPQHF. In nucleotides, the CDR3 is TGTGCCAGCAGCTTGGGCCGGGGCGGGACAGTGCTAAATCAGCCCCAGCATTTT.

The chain has TRBV6-1 and TRBJ2-3; D tentatively fits TRBD1 or TRBD2 (5 bases each). The germline V gene encodes CDR1 MNHNS and CDR2 SASEGT. V was pared by 5 bases and J by 6 bases, with 24 bases between. The CDR3 loop spans 17 amino acids. In nucleotides, the CDR3 is TGTGCCAGCAGTCCCGACAGTCTCCCTGGTGGGACGGATACGCAGTATTTT. Protein sequence: CASSPDSLPGGTDTQYF.

This chain links TRBV6-1 with TRBJ1-2; D not resolved. V was cut by 6 bases and J by 7 bases, with 18 bases left in between. CDR1 MNHNS and CDR2 SASEGT come from the germline V gene. The CDR3 has 14 amino acids. The CDR3 nucleotides read TGTGCCAGCAGCCGAAGGGAGGGTTCTTCTGGCTACACCTTC. Protein: CASSRREGSSGYTF.

This chain uses TRBV6-5 with TRBJ2-5, with D unclear. The germline V gene encodes CDR1 MNHEY and CDR2 SVGAGI. The CDR3 has 14 amino acids. V was pared by 1 base and J by 1 base, with 7 bases between. CDR3: CASSYLAGQETQYF. The CDR3, as DNA: TGTGCCAGCAGTTACTTGGCAGGCCAAGAGACCCAGTACTTC.

The chain carries TRBV6-6 and TRBJ2-7; weak D call: TRBD2 (7 bases). The CDR3 extends over 15 amino acids. The V gene's germline CDR1 is MNHNY and CDR2 SVGAGI (reference sequence). V lost 0 bases and J 3 bases, leaving 12 bases between the germline ends. This CDR3 is CASSYSGASGYEQYF. The CDR3 bases are TGTGCCAGCAGTTACTCGGGGGCTAGCGGCTACGAGCAGTACTTC.

The chain is built from TRBV30 and TRBJ1-5; 8 bases align to TRBD1. V shed 2 bases, J shed 7 bases, and the junction held 7 bases outside the gene matches. This CDR3 region has 14 residues. Germline V CDR1 and CDR2: GTSNPN, SVGIG (reference sequence). CDR3 sequence reads: CAWSSRGRDQPQHF. The CDR3, as DNA: TGTGCCTGGAGTTCCAGGGGGCGCGACCAGCCCCAGCATTTT.

This clonotype was picked up one time. The chain is built from TRBV7-2 and TRBJ2-7; D remains unclear. The CDR3 consists of 14 residues. Germline V lookup: CDR1 SGHTA, CDR2 FQGNSA. V lost 1 base, J lost 5 bases, and 12 bases lay in between. The CDR3 here is CASSLGTVLHEQYF. The CDR3 nucleotides are TGTGCCAGCAGCTTAGGGACGGTCCTTCACGAGCAGTACTTC. The variable domain in full, with the rest retrieved from reference TRBV7-2 and TRBJ2-7, is GAGVSQSPSNKVTEKGKDVELRCDPISGHTALYWYRQSLGQGLEFLIYFQGNSAPDKSGLPSDRFSAERTGGSVSTLTIQRTQQEDSAVYLCASSLGTVLHEQYFGPGTRLTVT.

J is TRBJ1-1 and V is TRBV20-1, with D unclear. The germline V gene has CDR1 DFQATT and CDR2 SNEGSKA (reference sequence). This CDR3 is 14 amino acids long. The germline V and J ends were trimmed by 0 bases and 0 bases, with 8 bases remaining between them. The CDR3 nucleotides read TGCAGTGCTAGAGATATCACGGTGAACACTGAAGCTTTCTTT. Its protein is CSARDITVNTEAFF.

V gene TRBV28 combines with J gene TRBJ1-2, with TRBD1 as a possible D gene (6 bases). Germline CDR1 and CDR2: MDHEN and SYDVKM. V was pared by 8 bases and J by 2 bases, with 15 bases between. CDR3 length: 14 residues. CDR3: CASRPGHDNYGYTF. CDR3 nucleotide sequence: TGTGCCAGCCGCCCGGGACACGACAACTATGGCTACACCTTC.

The gene calls are TRBV2 and TRBJ2-5; 8 bases map to TRBD2. The V gene end was trimmed by 5 bases and the J gene end by 5 bases; junction bases not matched to a gene: 10. Germline V gene sequence: CDR1 SNHLY, CDR2 FYNNEI. The CDR3 runs 15 residues. For the CDR3, the DNA is TGTGCCAGCAGTCCCCACGGGGGGGGCTCGGAGACCCAGTACTTC. This gives the protein CASSPHGGGSETQYF.

The rearrangement links TRBV7-9 to TRBJ1-2; D is unclear. CDR1 and CDR2 (germline): SEHNR, FQNEAQ (reference sequence). The CDR3 is made up of 16 amino acids. V lost 0 bases, J lost 0 bases, and 11 bases lay in between. This CDR3 is CASSLARMRPNYGYTF. As DNA, the CDR3 is TGTGCCAGCAGCTTAGCGCGGATGCGTCCTAACTATGGCTACACCTTC.

V is TRBV12-3 or TRBV12-4 and J is TRBJ2-1, with D possibly TRBD1 on 6 matching bases. This CDR3 has 14 residues. Trimming shortened V by 6 bases and J by 4 bases, and 13 bases separated the two germline ends. The CDR3 coding sequence is TGTGCCAGCAGAAAGCAGGACAGTTACAATGAGCAGTTCTTC. Amino acids: CASRKQDSYNEQFF.

V gene TRBV27 combines with J gene TRBJ1-2; maybe TRBD1 (5 bases). Trimming took off 6 bases at V and 4 bases at J, with 15 bases between the two ends. The CDR3 is 14 amino acids. The germline gives CDR1 MNHEY, CDR2 SMNVEV (reference sequence). The chain's CDR3 is CASSPGGRSYGYTF. The CDR3, as DNA: TGTGCCAGCAGCCCGGGGGGACGGAGCTATGGCTACACCTTC.

The gene calls are TRBV21-1 and TRBJ1-2; TRBD1, the D gene given by the table, was not confirmed from the DNA. TRBV21-1 is an annotated pseudogene. CDR3 length equals 13 residues. The CDR3 sequence is CASRPGTMYGYTF. The DNA for the CDR3 is TGTGCCAGCCGCCCGGGGACAATGTATGGCTACACCTTC.

The V call is TRBV7-6, the J call TRBJ2-5; D unclear. Germline CDR1 and CDR2: SGHVS and FNYEAQ. With 0 bases removed from V and 1 base from J, the gap between germline ends came to 21 bases. CDR3 length: 19 residues. This CDR3 reads CASSLAGRLVSNRQETQYF. The CDR3, as DNA: TGTGCCAGCAGCTTAGCCGGCAGGCTCGTATCAAACCGCCAAGAGACCCAGTACTTC. Together with reference TRBV7-6 and TRBJ2-5, the CDR3 gives the full variable domain: GAGVSQSPRYKVTKRGQDVALRCDPISGHVSLYWYRQALGQGPEFLTYFNYEAQQDKSGLPNDRFSAERPEGSISTLTIQRTEQRDSAMYRCASSLAGRLVSNRQETQYFGPGTRLLVL.

J is TRBJ2-3 and V is TRBV7-2, with unresolved D. Germline assignment: CDR1 SGHTA and CDR2 FQGNSA. This CDR3 contains 15 residues. The germline V and J ends were trimmed by 4 bases and 0 bases, with 11 bases remaining between them. CDR3 sequence: CASSSSLASTDTQYF. As DNA, the CDR3 is TGTGCCAGCAGCTCCTCCCTGGCAAGCACAGATACGCAGTATTTT.

The V call is TRBV19, the J call TRBJ2-5; D possibly corresponds to TRBD2 (6 bases). This CDR3 region has 15 residues. Per the germline V gene, CDR1 is LNHDA and CDR2 is SQIVND (reference sequence). Trimming took 1 base from V and 2 from J, leaving 11 bases between them. CDR3 DNA sequence: TGTGCCAGTAGTATAGGAGACGGGAGACAAGAGACCCAGTACTTC. Its protein product is CASSIGDGRQETQYF.

The chain uses TRBV15 and TRBJ1-1; 7 positions match TRBD1. The V and J ends lost 2 bases and 4 bases, in that order; junction bases with no gene match: 10. Germline V CDR1 and CDR2: LNHNV, YYDKDF (reference sequence). This CDR3 contains 16 residues. The CDR3 reads CATSRRFDREGTEAFF. The CDR3 DNA sequence: TGTGCCACCAGCAGACGCTTTGACAGGGAAGGCACTGAAGCTTTCTTT.

The chain recombines TRBV25-1 with TRBJ2-1, with 7 bases fitting TRBD2. V shed 1 base, J shed 7 bases, and the junction held 13 bases outside the gene matches. This CDR3 region has 17 residues. Per the germline V gene, CDR1 is MGHDK and CDR2 is SYGVNS. In DNA form, the CDR3 reads TGTGCCAGCAGTGAATCCCCCCCAGGGAGGGTTCGAAATGAGCAGTTCTTC. Its translation: CASSESPPGRVRNEQFF.

This chain links TRBV20-1 with TRBJ2-7; weak D call: TRBD1 (7 bases). The CDR3 covers 14 residues. V was cut by 3 bases and J by 5 bases, with 17 bases left in between. Germline CDR1 reads DFQATT; CDR2 reads SNEGSKA (reference sequence). In nucleotides, the CDR3 is TGCAGTGCTAGTAGGTCAGGGGGAGGAGACGAGCAGTACTTC. It yields the protein CSASRSGGGDEQYF.